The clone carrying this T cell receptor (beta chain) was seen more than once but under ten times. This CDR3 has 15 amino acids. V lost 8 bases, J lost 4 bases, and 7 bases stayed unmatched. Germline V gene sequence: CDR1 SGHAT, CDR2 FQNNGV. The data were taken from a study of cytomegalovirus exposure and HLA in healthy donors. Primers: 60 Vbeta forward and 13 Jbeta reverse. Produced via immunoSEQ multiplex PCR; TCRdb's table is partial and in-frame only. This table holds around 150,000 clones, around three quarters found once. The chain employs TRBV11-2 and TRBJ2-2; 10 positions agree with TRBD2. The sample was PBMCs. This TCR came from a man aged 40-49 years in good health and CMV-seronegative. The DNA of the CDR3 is TGTGCCAGCTTTACTAGCGGGATTTCCACCGGGGAGCTGTTTTTT. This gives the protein CASFTSGISTGELFF.